The present TCR beta chain was sequenced within a study of T cells in Graves' hyperthyroidism and ophthalmopathy. The wider study: Peripheral blood specimens were obtained at initial diagnosis, prior to any treatment.

V gave up 5 bases and J gave up 7 bases, with 15 bases separating them. Germline lookup yields CDR1 LNHDA and CDR2 SQIVND (reference sequence). This CDR3 has 14 amino acids. The study, taken as a whole, reports: Among clonotypes expanded in thyroid above 0.001, most were also found in blood. The model anticipated ophthalmopathy a median about 7 months pre-onset.

In the case of this clonotype: Its target is not known.

PBMCs were derived from about 10 ml fresh peripheral blood. TCR beta CDR3 regions were amplified from RNA transcripts. Carried out on the TCR CDR3, a first-round RT-PCR used the HTBI primer set. TCRdb re-called the multiplex PCR reads with MiXCR, one entry per CDR3 protein. The table shows roughly 330,000 distinct CDR3 sequences, with around 16% occurring only once. This TCR derives from a man aged 30 to 45 with Graves' hyperthyroidism. The specimen sequenced was blood. This sequence joins TRBV19 and TRBJ1-5; tentatively, D is TRBD1 (5 bases). CDR3 residues: CASSGDAGFQPQHF. The CDR3 bases are TGTGCCAGTAGTGGAGATGCAGGGTTCCAGCCCCAGCATTTT.